The rows below give T cell receptor beta chains drawn from one sample of a study of identical twins. TCRdb re-analysed the 5' RACE reads in MiXCR, keeping a single row per CDR3 protein. The profile shows 250,000 or so distinct CDR3 sequences, more than 9.5% of them singletons. In addition, the sample was reused for a study of yellow fever vaccine responses in identical twins.

The sequenced sample was memory (CD45RO+) T cells sorted from blood. These receptors were collected from a woman under 30 in good health. Each CDR3 is given with its conserved first and last residue. A D gene is named only where the DNA matches it firmly. Size values are once, few and many counts, or a class for expanded clones, and some rows have none.

d_gene	abundance	len	v_gene	j_gene	CDR3nt	CDR3aa
.	many	14	TRBV4-2	TRBJ1-1	TGTGCCAGCAGCCAGGACCTCGAGGGCACTGAAGCTTTCTTT	CASSQDLEGTEAFF
.	few	15	TRBV7-2	TRBJ2-3	TGTGCCAGCAGCTTAGCGCAGGGAGGGGGGGATACGCAGTATTTT	CASSLAQGGGDTQYF
.	.	15	TRBV9	TRBJ2-1	TGTGCCAGCAGCGGACTCAAGAGCTCCTACAATGAGCAGTTCTTC	CASSGLKSSYNEQFF
.	.	14	TRBV6-1	TRBJ1-2	TGTGCCAGCCAGACAGTCCCCCCTGACTATGGCTACACCTTC	CASQTVPPDYGYTF
.	few	14	TRBV11-2	TRBJ2-1	TGTGCCAGCAGCTTAGGAATTGTGACGGGTAACAAGTTCTTC	CASSLGIVTGNKFF
.	.	16	TRBV10-2	TRBJ2-3	TGCGCCGGAACACCGGGACGCACAGCATCCGCAGATACGCAGTATTTT	CAGTPGRTASADTQYF
TRBD1	few	15	TRBV7-6	TRBJ1-1	TGTGCCAGCAAAGACAGGGGAAGTGGCAGCACTGAAGCTTTCTTT	CASKDRGSGSTEAFF
TRBD1	few	14	TRBV5-1	TRBJ1-6	TGCGCCAGCACAGCCGGGACAGATAATTCACCCCTCCACTTT	CASTAGTDNSPLHF
TRBD1	few	15	TRBV3-1	TRBJ2-7	TGTGCCAGCAGCCAAGTAAAGGGGGCGATCAACGAGCAGTACTTC	CASSQVKGAINEQYF
.	.	11	TRBV3-1	TRBJ2-7	TGTGCCAGCAGCATACAGGGAAAGCAGTACTTC	CASSIQGKQYF
TRBD1	.	15	TRBV5-1	TRBJ1-1	TGCGCCAGCAGCTTGGCGGGACAGAAGGGCACTGAAGCTTTCTTT	CASSLAGQKGTEAFF
TRBD2	few	16	TRBV5-1	TRBJ2-7	TGCGCCAGCAGCTTGGCCCCGGGACTAGGAACCTACGAGCAGTACTTC	CASSLAPGLGTYEQYF
TRBD1	.	13	TRBV20-1	TRBJ1-1	TGCAGTGTTCAGCCGGGGACAGGGACTGAAGCTTTCTTT	CSVQPGTGTEAFF
TRBD2	many	17	TRBV9	TRBJ2-2	TGTGCCAGCAACAGCGTCATTAGCGGGGGGGCCCCCGGGGAGCTGTTTTTT	CASNSVISGGAPGELFF
.	few	12	TRBV12-3/TRBV12-4	TRBJ2-7	TGTGCCAGCAACCTCCACCCAGGGGAGCAGTACTTC	CASNLHPGEQYF
.	few	17	TRBV20-1	TRBJ2-7	TGCAGTGCTAGAGATAATTCGGGACAAACCCCGTCCTACGAGCAGTACTTC	CSARDNSGQTPSYEQYF
TRBD2	.	16	TRBV7-3	TRBJ2-3	TGTGCCAGCAGCTTGACAGGGACTAGCATCACAGATACGCAGTATTTT	CASSLTGTSITDTQYF
TRBD2	many	14	TRBV20-1	TRBJ2-1	TGCAGTGCGGCGGGACTAGCGGGATCCCCTGAGCAGTTCTTC	CSAAGLAGSPEQFF
TRBD1	many	15	TRBV29-1	TRBJ2-5	TGCAGCGCTGATACCGGGACAGGGGCGTACGAGACCCAGTACTTC	CSADTGTGAYETQYF
.	few	15	TRBV24-1	TRBJ2-5	TGTGCCACCAGTGATTTGATAGGCCCACAAGAGACCCAGTACTTC	CATSDLIGPQETQYF
TRBD1	few	14	TRBV5-1	TRBJ1-6	TGCGCCAGCAGCTCGGGACAGCCAGGATCACCCCTCCACTTT	CASSSGQPGSPLHF
TRBD2	.	13	TRBV20-1	TRBJ2-2	TGCAGTGCTAGAGAAGGCGGGAGAGGGGAGCTGTTTTTT	CSAREGGRGELFF
TRBD1	.	14	TRBV5-8	TRBJ2-7	TGTGCCAGCAGCTCGGACAGGGGGCTAGTTGAGCAGTACTTC	CASSSDRGLVEQYF
.	many	12	TRBV3-1	TRBJ2-7	TGTGCCAGCAGCCAAGGTATGCACGAGCAGTACTTC	CASSQGMHEQYF
.	.	16	TRBV28	TRBJ2-6	TGTGCCAGCAGTTTATCGTGGCAGTCTGGGGCCAACGTCCTGACTTTC	CASSLSWQSGANVLTF
.	few	15	TRBV7-3	TRBJ2-5	TGTGCCAGCAGCTTAAGCGGGACAGATCTAGAGACCCAGTACTTC	CASSLSGTDLETQYF
.	.	15	TRBV20-1	TRBJ2-5	TGCAGTGCTAGTGGACTATCACTTGGGTTAGAGACCCAGTACTTC	CSASGLSLGLETQYF
TRBD2	.	17	TRBV3-1	TRBJ2-2	TGTGCCAGCAGCCAAGATAGGACTAGCGGGAGCACCGGGGAGCTGTTTTTT	CASSQDRTSGSTGELFF
TRBD1	many	13	TRBV11-2	TRBJ2-5	TGTGCCAGCAGCTCCGACAGGGAAGAGACCCAGTACTTC	CASSSDREETQYF
TRBD2	many	18	TRBV6-5	TRBJ2-7	TGTGCCAGCAGTTACTCGTGGGGCGGGGGGGCCAGCTCCTACGAGCAGTACTTC	CASSYSWGGGASSYEQYF
.	many	13	TRBV6-2/TRBV6-3	TRBJ2-1	TGTGCCAGCACTACCAGCTCCTACAATGAGCAGTTCTTC	CASTTSSYNEQFF
.	few	16	TRBV6-1	TRBJ2-5	TGTGCCAGTAGGATAAAAGGGGGTCTTAGTTCGGAGACCCAGTACTTC	CASRIKGGLSSETQYF
.	many	13	TRBV11-2	TRBJ2-1	TGTGCCAGCAGCTTAGGCGGGACTTATGAGCAGTTCTTC	CASSLGGTYEQFF
.	.	15	TRBV6-5	TRBJ2-2	TGTGCCAGCAGTTATGCTAGCGTGAACACCGGGGAGCTGTTTTTT	CASSYASVNTGELFF
.	.	15	TRBV5-1	TRBJ2-7	TGCGCCAGCAGACTGGGCGCCAGTGGTGCCTACGAGCAGTACTTC	CASRLGASGAYEQYF
.	.	13	TRBV6-5	TRBJ2-3	TGTGCCAGCAGTTATTATGTGGGAGATACGCAGTATTTT	CASSYYVGDTQYF
.	few	13	TRBV2	TRBJ2-1	TGTGCCAGCACCTATATATCCTACAATGAGCAGTTCTTC	CASTYISYNEQFF
TRBD1	few	14	TRBV3-1	TRBJ2-4	TGTGCCAGCAGCCATGGACAGGGCAAAAACATTCAGTACTTC	CASSHGQGKNIQYF
TRBD2	.	15	TRBV5-1	TRBJ2-1	TGCGCCAGCAGCTTGGAGGCTAGCGGGAGCAATGAGCAGTTCTTC	CASSLEASGSNEQFF
.	.	14	TRBV7-8	TRBJ2-7	TGTGCCAGCAGCTTAGTTTTGGGCGACGGGAGAGGGTACTTC	CASSLVLGDGRGYF
.	few	14	TRBV5-1	TRBJ1-1	TGCGCCAGCAGCTCGAACCTGGGACGTTGGGAGGCTTTCTTT	CASSSNLGRWEAFF